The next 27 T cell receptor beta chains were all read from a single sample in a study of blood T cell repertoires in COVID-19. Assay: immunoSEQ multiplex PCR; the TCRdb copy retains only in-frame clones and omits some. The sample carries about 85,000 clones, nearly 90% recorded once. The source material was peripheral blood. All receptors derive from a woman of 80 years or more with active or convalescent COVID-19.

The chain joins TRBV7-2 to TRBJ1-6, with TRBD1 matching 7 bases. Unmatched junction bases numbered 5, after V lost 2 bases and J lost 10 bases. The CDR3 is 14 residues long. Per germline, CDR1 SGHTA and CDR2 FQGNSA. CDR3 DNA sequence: TGTGCCAGCAGCTTAACAGGGGTGAACTCACCCCTCCACTTT. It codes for CASSLTGVNSPLHF.

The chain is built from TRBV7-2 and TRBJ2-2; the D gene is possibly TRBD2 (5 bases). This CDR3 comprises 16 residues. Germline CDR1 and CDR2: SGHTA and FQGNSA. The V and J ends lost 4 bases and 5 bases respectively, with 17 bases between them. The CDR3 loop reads CASSSTLEGETGELFF. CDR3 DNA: TGTGCCAGCAGCTCGACCCTCGAGGGAGAAACCGGGGAGCTGTTTTTT. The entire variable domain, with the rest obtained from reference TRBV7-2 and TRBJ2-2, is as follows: GAGVSQSPSNKVTEKGKDVELRCDPISGHTALYWYRQSLGQGLEFLIYFQGNSAPDKSGLPSDRFSAERTGGSVSTLTIQRTQQEDSAVYLCASSSTLEGETGELFFGEGSRLTVL.

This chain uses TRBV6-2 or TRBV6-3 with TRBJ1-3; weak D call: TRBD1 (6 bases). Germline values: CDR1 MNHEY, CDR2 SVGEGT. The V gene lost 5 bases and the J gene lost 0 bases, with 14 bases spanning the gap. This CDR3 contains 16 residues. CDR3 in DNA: TGTGCCAGCAGTGAGACAGGAGCAGCCTCTGGAAACACCATATATTTT. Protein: CASSETGAASGNTIYF.

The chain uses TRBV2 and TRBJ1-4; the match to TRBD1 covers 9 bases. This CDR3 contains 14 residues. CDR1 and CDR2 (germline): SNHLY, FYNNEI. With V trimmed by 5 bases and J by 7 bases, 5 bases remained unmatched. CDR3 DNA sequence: TGTGCCAGCAGTAATGACAGGGGGACTGAAAAACTGTTTTTT. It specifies CASSNDRGTEKLFF.

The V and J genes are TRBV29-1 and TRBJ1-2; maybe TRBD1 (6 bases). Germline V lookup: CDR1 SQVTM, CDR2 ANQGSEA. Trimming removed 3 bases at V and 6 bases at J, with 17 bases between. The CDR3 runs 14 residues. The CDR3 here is CSVENNRGSNGYTF. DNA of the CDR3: TGCAGCGTTGAGAATAATAGGGGGTCGAATGGCTACACCTTC.

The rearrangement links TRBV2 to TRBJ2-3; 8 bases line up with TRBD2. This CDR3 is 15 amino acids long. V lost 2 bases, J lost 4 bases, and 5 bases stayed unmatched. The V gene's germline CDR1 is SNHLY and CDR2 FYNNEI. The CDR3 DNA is TGTGCCAGCAGTGAATCGGGGGGGACGGCAGATACGCAGTATTTT. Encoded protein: CASSESGGTADTQYF.

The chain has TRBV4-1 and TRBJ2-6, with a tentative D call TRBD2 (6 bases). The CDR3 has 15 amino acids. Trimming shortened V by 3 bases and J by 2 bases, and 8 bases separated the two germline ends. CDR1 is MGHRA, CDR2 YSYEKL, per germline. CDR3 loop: CASSHLATGANVLTF. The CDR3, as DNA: TGCGCCAGCAGCCACCTAGCGACTGGGGCCAACGTCCTGACTTTC.

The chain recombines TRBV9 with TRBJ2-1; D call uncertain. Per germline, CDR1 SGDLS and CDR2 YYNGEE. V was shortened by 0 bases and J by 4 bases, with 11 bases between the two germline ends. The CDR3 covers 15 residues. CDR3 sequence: CASSVGSGGYNEQFF. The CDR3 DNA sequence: TGTGCCAGCAGCGTAGGATCGGGTGGATACAATGAGCAGTTCTTC.

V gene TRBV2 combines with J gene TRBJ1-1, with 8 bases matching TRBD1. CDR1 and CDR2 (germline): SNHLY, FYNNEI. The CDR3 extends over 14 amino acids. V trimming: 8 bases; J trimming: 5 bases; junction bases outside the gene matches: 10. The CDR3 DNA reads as TGTGCCAGCCAGGAGGCCAGGGGGCTTACTGAAGCTTTCTTT. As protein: CASQEARGLTEAFF.

CDR3 loop: CASSVAEGDRGGSDEQFF. DNA of the CDR3: TGTGCCAGCAGCGTAGCTGAGGGGGACAGGGGAGGTAGCGATGAGCAGTTCTTC. This chain joins TRBV9 and TRBJ2-1; 10 nucleotides align to TRBD1. This CDR3 spans 18 amino acids. J was trimmed by 8 bases and V by 0 bases; bases with no gene match: 14. CDR1 SGDLS and CDR2 YYNGEE come from the germline V gene. Complete variable domain (other parts from reference TRBV9 and TRBJ2-1): DSGVTQTPKHLITATGQRVTLRCSPRSGDLSVYWYQQSLDQGLQFLIQYYNGEERAKGNILERFSAQQFPDLHSELNLSSLELGDSALYFCASSVAEGDRGGSDEQFFGPGTRLTVL.

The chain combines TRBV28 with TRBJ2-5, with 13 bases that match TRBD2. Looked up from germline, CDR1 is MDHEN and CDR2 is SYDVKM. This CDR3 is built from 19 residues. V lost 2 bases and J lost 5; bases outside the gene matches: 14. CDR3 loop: CASSLIGGPALAGGETQYF. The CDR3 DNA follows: TGTGCCAGCAGTTTAATCGGGGGCCCCGCACTAGCGGGAGGGGAGACCCAGTACTTC.

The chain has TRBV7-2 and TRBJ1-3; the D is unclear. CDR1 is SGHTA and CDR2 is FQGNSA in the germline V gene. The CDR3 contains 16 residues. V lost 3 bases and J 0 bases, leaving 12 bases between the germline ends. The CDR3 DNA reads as TGTGCCAGCAGCTTCCAACAGACGAGCTCTGGAAACACCATATATTTT. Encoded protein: CASSFQQTSSGNTIYF.

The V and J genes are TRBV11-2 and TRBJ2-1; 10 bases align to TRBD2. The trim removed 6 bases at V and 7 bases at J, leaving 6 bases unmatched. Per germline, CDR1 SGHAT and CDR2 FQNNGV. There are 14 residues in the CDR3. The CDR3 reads CASSLAGVRNEQFF. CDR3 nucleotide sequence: TGTGCCAGCAGTCTAGCGGGAGTTCGTAATGAGCAGTTCTTC.

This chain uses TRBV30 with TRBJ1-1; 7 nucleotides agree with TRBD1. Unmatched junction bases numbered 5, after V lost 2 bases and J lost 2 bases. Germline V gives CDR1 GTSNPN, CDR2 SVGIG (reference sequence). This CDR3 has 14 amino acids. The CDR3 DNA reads TGTGCCTGGAGTAGGGACAGACGAAACACTGAAGCTTTCTTT. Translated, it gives CAWSRDRRNTEAFF.

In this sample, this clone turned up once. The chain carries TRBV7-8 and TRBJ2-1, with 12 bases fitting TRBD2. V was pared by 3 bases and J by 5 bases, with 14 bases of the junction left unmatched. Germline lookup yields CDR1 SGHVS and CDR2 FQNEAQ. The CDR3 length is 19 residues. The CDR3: CASSFSGTSGPRQDNEQFF. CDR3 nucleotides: TGTGCCAGCAGCTTTTCTGGGACTAGCGGGCCCCGACAGGACAATGAGCAGTTCTTC. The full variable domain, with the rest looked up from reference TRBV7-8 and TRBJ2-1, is GAGVSQSPRYKVAKRGQDVALRCDPISGHVSLFWYQQALGQGPEFLTYFQNEAQLDKSGLPSDRFFAERPEGSVSTLKIQRTQQEDSAVYLCASSFSGTSGPRQDNEQFFGPGTRLTVL.

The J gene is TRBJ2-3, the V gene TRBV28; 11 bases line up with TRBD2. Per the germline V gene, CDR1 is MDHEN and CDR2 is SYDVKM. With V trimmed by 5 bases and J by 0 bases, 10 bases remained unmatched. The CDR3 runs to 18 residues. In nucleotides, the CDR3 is TGTGCCAGCAGTACCCTTCACGGGACTAGCGGTAGCACAGATACGCAGTATTTT. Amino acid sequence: CASSTLHGTSGSTDTQYF.

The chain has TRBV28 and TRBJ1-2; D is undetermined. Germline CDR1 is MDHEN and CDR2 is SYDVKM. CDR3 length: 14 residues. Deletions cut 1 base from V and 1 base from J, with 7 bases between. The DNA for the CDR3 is TGTGCCAGCAGTTTATCACGGGTTAACTATGGCTACACCTTC. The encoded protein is CASSLSRVNYGYTF.

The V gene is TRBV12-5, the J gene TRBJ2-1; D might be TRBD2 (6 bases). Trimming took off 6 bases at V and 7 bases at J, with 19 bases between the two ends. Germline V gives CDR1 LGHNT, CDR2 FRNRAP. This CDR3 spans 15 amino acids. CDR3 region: CASGPLAPQGNEQFF. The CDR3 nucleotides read TGTGCTAGTGGGCCCCTAGCGCCGCAAGGGAATGAGCAGTTCTTC.

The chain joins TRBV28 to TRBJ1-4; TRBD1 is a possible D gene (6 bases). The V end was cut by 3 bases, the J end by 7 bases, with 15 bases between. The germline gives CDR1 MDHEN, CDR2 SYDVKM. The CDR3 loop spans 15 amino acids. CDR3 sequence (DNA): TGTGCCAGCAGTTTTGGGCAAGGGGGTGCTGAAAAACTGTTTTTT. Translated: CASSFGQGGAEKLFF.

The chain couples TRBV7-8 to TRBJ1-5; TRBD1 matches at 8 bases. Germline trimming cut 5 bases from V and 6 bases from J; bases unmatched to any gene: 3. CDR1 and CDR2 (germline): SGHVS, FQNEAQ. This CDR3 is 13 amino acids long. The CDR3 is CASSPGGPQPQHF. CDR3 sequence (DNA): TGTGCCAGCAGCCCAGGGGGCCCTCAGCCCCAGCATTTT.

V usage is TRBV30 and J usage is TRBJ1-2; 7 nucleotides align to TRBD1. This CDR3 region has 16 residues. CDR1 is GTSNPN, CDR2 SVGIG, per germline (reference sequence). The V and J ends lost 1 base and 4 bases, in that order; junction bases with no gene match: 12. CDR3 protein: CAWSAHGTEDFYGYTF. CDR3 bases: TGTGCCTGGAGTGCACACGGGACAGAAGATTTCTATGGCTACACCTTC.

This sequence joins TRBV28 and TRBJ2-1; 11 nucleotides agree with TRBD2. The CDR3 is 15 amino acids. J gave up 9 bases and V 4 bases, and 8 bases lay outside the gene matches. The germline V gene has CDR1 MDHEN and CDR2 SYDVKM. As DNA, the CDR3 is TGTGCCAGCAGTTCGACTAGCGGGAAGGGCGGTGAGCAGTTCTTC. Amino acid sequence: CASSSTSGKGGEQFF.

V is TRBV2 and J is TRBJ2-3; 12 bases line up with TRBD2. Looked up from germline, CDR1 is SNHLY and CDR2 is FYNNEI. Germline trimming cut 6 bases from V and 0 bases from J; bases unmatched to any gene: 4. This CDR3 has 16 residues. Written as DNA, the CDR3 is TGTGCCAGCAGAGGACTAGCGGGGCCCAGCACAGATACGCAGTATTTT. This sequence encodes CASRGLAGPSTDTQYF.

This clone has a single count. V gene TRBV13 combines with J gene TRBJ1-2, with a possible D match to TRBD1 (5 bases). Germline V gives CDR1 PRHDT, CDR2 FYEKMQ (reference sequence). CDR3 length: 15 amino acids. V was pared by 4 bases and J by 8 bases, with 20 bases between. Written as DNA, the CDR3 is TGTGCCAGCAGCTCCCGCTTACTCGACAGTGACGGCTACACCTTC. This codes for CASSSRLLDSDGYTF. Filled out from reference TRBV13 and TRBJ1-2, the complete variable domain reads AAGVIQSPRHLIKEKRETATLKCYPIPRHDTVYWYQQGPGQDPQFLISFYEKMQSDKGSIPDRFSAQQFSDYHSELNMSSLELGDSALYFCASSSRLLDSDGYTFGSGTRLTVV.

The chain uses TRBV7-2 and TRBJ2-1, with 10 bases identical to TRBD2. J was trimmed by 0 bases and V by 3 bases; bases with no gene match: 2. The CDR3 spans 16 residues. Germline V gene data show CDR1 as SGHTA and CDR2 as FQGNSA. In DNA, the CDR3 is TGTGCCAGCAGCTTGGGACTAGCGAGCTCCTACAATGAGCAGTTCTTC. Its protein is CASSLGLASSYNEQFF. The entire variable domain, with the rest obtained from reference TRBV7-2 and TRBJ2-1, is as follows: GAGVSQSPSNKVTEKGKDVELRCDPISGHTALYWYRQSLGQGLEFLIYFQGNSAPDKSGLPSDRFSAERTGGSVSTLTIQRTQQEDSAVYLCASSLGLASSYNEQFFGPGTRLTVL.

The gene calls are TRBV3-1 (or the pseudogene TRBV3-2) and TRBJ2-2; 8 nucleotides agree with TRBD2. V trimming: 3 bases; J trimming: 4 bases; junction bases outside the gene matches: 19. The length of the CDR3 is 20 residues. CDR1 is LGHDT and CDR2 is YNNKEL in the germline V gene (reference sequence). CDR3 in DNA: TGTGCCAGCAGCCAGACCTACTCGGGTAGCGGGACGGGTGGCACCGGGGAGCTGTTTTTT. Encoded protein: CASSQTYSGSGTGGTGELFF.

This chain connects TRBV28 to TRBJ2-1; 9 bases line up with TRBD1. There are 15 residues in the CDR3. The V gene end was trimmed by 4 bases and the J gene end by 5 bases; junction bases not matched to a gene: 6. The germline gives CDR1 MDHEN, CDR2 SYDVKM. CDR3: CASSSRDRDHNEQFF. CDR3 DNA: TGTGCCAGCAGTTCCCGGGACAGGGACCACAATGAGCAGTTCTTC.